This T cell receptor beta chain stems from a study of T cells in Graves' hyperthyroidism and ophthalmopathy. RNA transcripts gave rise to amplified TCR beta CDR3 regions. Initially, a first-round RT-PCR of the TCR CDR3 employed the HTBI primer set. TCRdb itself ran the multiplex PCR reads through MiXCR, one entry per CDR3 protein. Altogether 500,000 to 650,000 distinct CDR3 sequences are present, less than 15% being singletons, with the ten largest covering around 13%. In the case of this clonotype: What it binds is not known.

For Graves' hyperthyroidism to be stable, ophthalmopathy could not progress within 18 months. Clinical symptoms, serum thyroxine and TRAb, thyroid ultrasound and orbital computed tomography were used for the diagnoses. In germline, CDR1 is DFQATT, CDR2 SNEGSKA (reference sequence). The CDR3 extends over 14 amino acids. J gave up 9 bases and V 3 bases, and 7 bases lay outside the gene matches. The study, taken as a whole, reports: In blood, most of the thyroid clonotypes expanded above 0.001 were also present. Progression to ophthalmopathy was predicted a median of 6.5 months early.

The sequence came from a woman in her thirties or forties with Graves' hyperthyroidism. The rearrangement uses TRBV20-1 and TRBJ2-1; 11 bases are a match to TRBD2. Specimen: blood. The CDR3 DNA sequence: TGCAGTGCTAGTATTAGCGGGAGGGCAAGTGAGCAGTTCTTC. As protein: CSASISGRASEQFF.